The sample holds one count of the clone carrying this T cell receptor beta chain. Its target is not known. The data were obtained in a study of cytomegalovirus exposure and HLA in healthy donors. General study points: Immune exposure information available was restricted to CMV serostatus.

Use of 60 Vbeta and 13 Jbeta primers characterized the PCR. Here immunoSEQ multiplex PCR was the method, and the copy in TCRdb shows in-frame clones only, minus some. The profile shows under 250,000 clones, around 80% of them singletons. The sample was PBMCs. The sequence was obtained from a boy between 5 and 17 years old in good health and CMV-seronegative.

CDR3 residues: CASSYRGGSSYNEQFF. The CDR3 nucleotides read TGTGCCAGCAGCTACCGAGGGGGAAGCTCCTACAATGAGCAGTTCTTC. The V and J genes are TRBV7-3 and TRBJ2-1, with D perhaps TRBD1 (6 bases). The CDR3 length is 16 residues. Germline CDR1 SGHTA, CDR2 FQGTGA. Deletions cut 4 bases from V and 0 bases from J, with 13 bases between.